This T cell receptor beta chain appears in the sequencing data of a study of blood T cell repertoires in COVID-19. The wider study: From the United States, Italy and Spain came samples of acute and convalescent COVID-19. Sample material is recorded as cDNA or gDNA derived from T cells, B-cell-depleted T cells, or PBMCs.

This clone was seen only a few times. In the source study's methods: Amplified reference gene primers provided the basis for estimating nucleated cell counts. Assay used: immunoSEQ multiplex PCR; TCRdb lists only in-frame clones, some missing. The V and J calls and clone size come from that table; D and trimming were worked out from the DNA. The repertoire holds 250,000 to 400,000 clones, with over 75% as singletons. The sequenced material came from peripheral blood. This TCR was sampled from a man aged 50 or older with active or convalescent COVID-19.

Here the CDR3 reads CASSQDLGRRTGSDEQYF. Written as DNA, the CDR3 is TGCGCCAGCAGCCAAGATCTGGGTAGGAGGACAGGGAGCGACGAGCAGTACTTC. The V and J genes are TRBV4-3 and TRBJ2-7; the match to TRBD1 covers 8 bases. CDR1 and CDR2 (germline): LGHNA, YSLEER. The CDR3 sequence is 18 residues long. Trimming cost V 0 bases and J 5 bases; bases outside gene matches: 15.